The clone carrying this TCR beta chain was seen a few times. What it binds is unknown. This record comes from a study of T cell repertoires in cytomegalovirus infection. Study overall: In public TCR beta signatures, there were indications of both CMV infection and matching HLA type.

TCRdb analysed the reads with MiXCR anew, one entry per CDR3 protein. The profile shows approximately 250,000 distinct CDR3 sequences, under 25% of them singletons. Findings of the study overall: CMV-specific HLA-C-restricted TCR beta clonotypes dominated the ex vivo response.

Germline loops: CDR1 SGHRS, CDR2 YFSETQ. The CDR3 is 17 residues long. The V gene lost 2 bases and the J gene lost 5 bases, with 22 bases spanning the gap. The chain is built from TRBV5-1 and TRBJ1-1; tentative D call: TRBD1 (5 bases). The sample comprised CD8+ T cells from PBMCs. This TCR derives from a human donor in good health (CMV status not recorded). Some clones in this sample may be carry-over from other donors' samples. CDR3 in DNA: TGCGCCAGCAGCTTACGGGACCCTGAGGGGAGTCGGACTGAAGCTTTCTTT. Amino acids: CASSLRDPEGSRTEAFF.